This passage covers 20 T cell receptor beta chains from one sample sequenced in a study of T cell repertoires in cytomegalovirus infection. For these receptors, no antigen is known. In TCRdb, the reads were re-called with MiXCR into one record per CDR3 protein. The table includes about a million distinct CDR3 sequences, roughly 30% detected once. Sequencing was performed on cultured CD8+ T cells from PBMCs, taken from culture after CMV antigen stimulation. These receptors all stem from a human donor in good health (CMV status not recorded). Some clones in this sample may be carry-over from other donors' samples.

This chain links TRBV7-9 with TRBJ2-2; possible D gene TRBD2, 6 bases. This CDR3 is 16 amino acids long. V was trimmed by 5 bases and J by 3 bases, leaving 16 bases between them. Germline V gives CDR1 SEHNR, CDR2 FQNEAQ (reference sequence). CDR3 amino acids: CASSQPTGSDTGELFF. CDR3 in DNA: TGTGCCAGCAGCCAACCTACCGGGAGTGACACCGGGGAGCTGTTTTTT.

This clonotype was detected a few times. The chain is built from TRBV7-9 and TRBJ1-1; D unresolved. The CDR3 extends over 15 amino acids. V was cut by 2 bases and J by 1 base, with 11 bases left in between. Germline values: CDR1 SEHNR, CDR2 FQNEAQ (reference sequence). The DNA for the CDR3 is TGTGCCAGCAGCTTACTCTACAACTCGAACACTGAAGCTTTCTTT. It specifies CASSLLYNSNTEAFF.

The V call is TRBV5-6, the J call TRBJ2-5, with TRBD2 identical over 10 bases. CDR1 is SGHDT, CDR2 YYEEEE, per germline. CDR3 size: 16 residues. The V segment lost 0 bases and the J segment 0 bases; nucleotides outside the gene matches: 2. The CDR3 here is CASSLVGLAYQETQYF. The CDR3 DNA follows: TGTGCCAGCAGCTTGGTGGGACTAGCGTACCAAGAGACCCAGTACTTC.

This clonotype has ten or more counts. The chain uses TRBV20-1 and TRBJ2-5, with 11 bases fitting TRBD2. The CDR3 totals 17 residues. V dropped 0 bases and J dropped 4; count of bases not matched to a gene: 10. Germline CDR1 and CDR2: DFQATT and SNEGSKA (reference sequence). CDR3 nucleotides: TGCAGTGCTAGAGATCCAACTAGCGGGGGACCCCCAGAGACCCAGTACTTC. It yields the protein CSARDPTSGGPPETQYF.

The rearrangement joins TRBV18 to TRBJ2-4; D is unclear. The CDR3 runs 14 residues. Germline CDR1 is KGHSH and CDR2 is LQKENI. Trimming cost V 5 bases and J 8 bases, with 16 bases left between them. CDR3: CASSSLMEMDIQYF. CDR3 nucleotide sequence: TGTGCCAGCTCATCATTGATGGAAATGGACATTCAGTACTTC. Combining the CDR3 with reference TRBV18 and TRBJ2-4 gives the whole variable domain NAGVMQNPRHLVRRRGQEARLRCSPMKGHSHVYWYRQLPEEGLKFMVYLQKENIIDESGMPKERFSAEFPKEGPSILRIQQVVRGDSAAYFCASSSLMEMDIQYFGAGTRLSVL.

A note on this clonotype: The CDR3 does not end in the conserved phenylalanine or tryptophan, so this is likely a read error. This rearrangement joins TRBV4-3 to TRBJ2-5; TRBD1 agrees at 7 bases. Losses at the gene ends were 5 bases for V and 0 bases for J; bases not matched to a gene: 6. In germline, CDR1 is LGHNA, CDR2 YSLEER. The CDR3 sequence is 15 residues long. CDR3 in amino acids: CASSEGTAYQETQYV. CDR3 bases: TGCGCCAGCAGCGAAGGGACAGCGTACCAAGAGACCCAGTACGTC.

CDR3 residues: CASSSLKDRGREFTYNEQFF. CDR3 sequence (DNA): TGTGCCAGCAGTTCGTTAAAGGACAGGGGGCGCGAGTTTACCTACAATGAGCAGTTCTTC. This chain links TRBV28 with TRBJ2-1; 11 nucleotides line up with TRBD1. There are 20 residues in the CDR3. From germline, CDR1 is MDHEN and CDR2 SYDVKM. Trimming cost V 4 bases and J 2 bases; bases outside gene matches: 16. Variable domain in full (rest from reference TRBV28 and TRBJ2-1): DVKVTQSSRYLVKRTGEKVFLECVQDMDHENMFWYRQDPGLGLRLIYFSYDVKMKEKGDIPEGYSVSREKKERFSLILESASTNQTSMYLCASSSLKDRGREFTYNEQFFGPGTRLTVL.

The rearrangement uses TRBV6-1 and TRBJ1-5, with TRBD1 matching 8 bases. CDR1 MNHNS and CDR2 SASEGT come from the germline V gene. V shed 2 bases, J shed 1 base, and the junction held 7 bases outside the gene matches. This CDR3 comprises 17 residues. CDR3 amino acids: CASSERPGGGSNQPQHF. Written as DNA, the CDR3 is TGTGCCAGCAGTGAAAGGCCAGGGGGCGGGAGCAATCAGCCCCAGCATTTT.

This clonotype was detected a few times. The chain recombines TRBV27 with TRBJ1-2, with TRBD1 matching 11 bases. This CDR3 region has 17 residues. From germline, CDR1 is MNHEY and CDR2 SMNVEV (reference sequence). V was clipped by 10 bases and J by 1 base; unmatched bases: 14. CDR3 sequence (DNA): TGTGCCACCTTAGAGACGGGACAGGGGGTTCGTAACTATGGCTACACCTTC. It is translated as CATLETGQGVRNYGYTF.

This clonotype was counted a few times. This chain connects TRBV7-6 to TRBJ1-2; D possibly corresponds to TRBD1 (5 bases). CDR3 size: 15 residues. V lost 1 base and J 7 bases, leaving 16 bases between the germline ends. From germline, CDR1 is SGHVS and CDR2 FNYEAQ. The CDR3 sequence: CASSLENSRAGGYTF. Here the CDR3 DNA reads TGTGCCAGCAGCTTAGAGAATTCCAGGGCGGGTGGCTACACCTTC.

This clonotype was recorded once. The chain has TRBV10-3 and TRBJ2-7, with D possibly TRBD1 on 6 matching bases. The germline V gene encodes CDR1 ENHRY and CDR2 SYGVKD. V was shortened by 5 bases and J by 3 bases, with 14 bases between the two germline ends. This CDR3 region has 14 residues. CDR3 region: CAISTRDTDYEQYF. The CDR3 DNA follows: TGTGCCATCAGTACCCGGGACACCGACTACGAGCAGTACTTC.

The rearrangement uses TRBV6-5 and TRBJ1-1; no clear D gene. CDR1 MNHEY and CDR2 SVGAGI come from the germline V gene. Trimming stripped 2 bases from V and 7 bases from J, with 11 bases between. The CDR3 covers 13 residues. CDR3 amino acids: CASSYGQVGEAFF. Written as DNA, the CDR3 is TGTGCCAGCAGTTACGGGCAGGTCGGTGAAGCTTTCTTT.

This clonotype was seen ten or more times. The gene calls are TRBV7-8 and TRBJ2-1; D gene unclear. Per the germline V gene, CDR1 is SGHVS and CDR2 is FQNEAQ. V lost 0 bases, J lost 8 bases, and 14 bases lay in between. The CDR3 extends over 15 amino acids. The DNA of the CDR3 is TGTGCCAGCAGCTTAGCGCGACTTCTTAGGGATGAGCAGTTCTTC. This translates into CASSLARLLRDEQFF.

The chain combines TRBV2 with TRBJ2-7; TRBD1 agrees at 7 bases. The CDR3 runs 12 residues. Germline V CDR1 and CDR2: SNHLY, FYNNEI. As DNA, the CDR3 is TGTGTCGCCGGACAGGCTAACCACGAGCAGTACTTC. Its translation is CVAGQANHEQYF.

This chain joins TRBV7-9 and TRBJ2-2, with D uncertain. CDR1 SEHNR and CDR2 FQNEAQ come from the germline V gene (reference sequence). V was trimmed by 4 bases and J by 4 bases, leaving 10 bases between them. This CDR3 region has 14 residues. The CDR3 sequence: CASSSVIGTGELFF. The CDR3 coding sequence is TGTGCCAGCAGCTCCGTAATCGGCACCGGGGAGCTGTTTTTT. Combining the CDR3 with reference TRBV7-9 and TRBJ2-2 gives the whole variable domain DTGVSQNPRHKITKRGQNVTFRCDPISEHNRLYWYRQTLGQGPEFLTYFQNEAQLEKSRLLSDRFSAERPKGSFSTLEIQRTEQGDSAMYLCASSSVIGTGELFFGEGSRLTVL.

The genes are TRBV5-5 and TRBJ1-5; D call uncertain. Trimming stripped 4 bases from V and 7 bases from J, with 15 bases between. Germline V gene data show CDR1 as SGHKS and CDR2 as YYEKEE (reference sequence). The CDR3 length is 14 residues. This chain's CDR3 is CASSVTQTGQPQHF. CDR3 sequence (DNA): TGTGCCAGCAGCGTGACTCAAACGGGGCAGCCCCAGCATTTT.

V gene TRBV7-9 combines with J gene TRBJ2-1, with D possibly TRBD2 on 7 matching bases. Per the germline V gene, CDR1 is SEHNR and CDR2 is FQNEAQ (reference sequence). This CDR3 has 14 residues. Trimming pared 4 bases from V and 7 bases from J, leaving 14 bases between. CDR3 loop: CASSSGGPENEQFF. DNA for the CDR3: TGTGCCAGCAGCTCCGGGGGGCCGGAGAATGAGCAGTTCTTC. The variable domain in full, with the rest retrieved from reference TRBV7-9 and TRBJ2-1, is DTGVSQNPRHKITKRGQNVTFRCDPISEHNRLYWYRQTLGQGPEFLTYFQNEAQLEKSRLLSDRFSAERPKGSFSTLEIQRTEQGDSAMYLCASSSGGPENEQFFGPGTRLTVL.

The gene calls are TRBV14 and TRBJ1-2, with D unclear. The CDR3 extends over 14 amino acids. Trimming shortened V by 3 bases and J by 5 bases, and 13 bases separated the two germline ends. Germline V gives CDR1 SGHDN, CDR2 FVKESK. Written as DNA, the CDR3 is TGTGCCAGCAGCCAGACCGGAGAGTTTTATGGCTACACCTTC. It yields the protein CASSQTGEFYGYTF.

Of note for this clonotype: With a much larger clone just one base away, this may be a read error. The gene calls are TRBV12-3 or TRBV12-4 and TRBJ1-2; weak D call: TRBD1 (5 bases). CDR3 length equals 13 residues. The CDR3 loop is CTSSMGRIYGYTF. For the CDR3, the DNA is TGTACCAGCAGTATGGGACGGATATATGGCTACACCTTC.

With regard to this clonotype: This could be a read error, since a much larger clone is one nucleotide away. V and J are TRBV7-8 and TRBJ1-4; 8 bases are a match to TRBD1. Germline CDR1 reads SGHVS; CDR2 reads FQNEAQ. The V and J ends lost 6 bases and 6 bases, in that order; junction bases with no gene match: 6. The CDR3 loop spans 14 amino acids. In DNA form, the CDR3 reads TGTGCCAGCAGGTTACAGGGGGGACATGAAAAACTGTTTTTT. It codes for CASRLQGGHEKLFF.